Shown below are 20 T cell receptor beta chains from a single sample sequenced in a study of shared clonotypes between healthy human individuals. Only CD45RO-negative cells positively selected for CCR7 counted as naive CD8 cells, so terminally differentiated effector memory CD45RA+ cells were excluded. Generated by immunoSEQ multiplex PCR, the TCRdb table keeps only in-frame clones and is missing some. The table has hundreds of thousands of clones, about 96% seen once; the top ten hold less than 0.13%. The specimen sequenced was naive CD8+ T cells sorted from blood. All receptors come from a woman between 25 and 40 years old in good health.

The chain carries TRBV4-1 and TRBJ1-2; D not certain. V was pared by 0 bases and J by 0 bases, with 8 bases between. Germline V gives CDR1 MGHRA, CDR2 YSYEKL. The CDR3 is 15 residues long. The CDR3 here is CASSQEPYPNYGYTF. The CDR3 DNA follows: TGCGCCAGCAGCCAAGAGCCCTACCCTAACTATGGCTACACCTTC.

This clone was recorded only once. V gene TRBV5-4 combines with J gene TRBJ2-3; D possibly corresponds to TRBD2 (6 bases). Trimming shortened V by 7 bases and J by 3 bases, and 15 bases separated the two germline ends. Germline CDR1 reads SGHNT; CDR2 reads YYREEE (reference sequence). This CDR3 has 14 amino acids. CDR3 in DNA: TGTGCCAGCTATCCGGGAGCCTTGACAGATACGCAGTATTTT. This gives the protein CASYPGALTDTQYF.

The gene calls are TRBV5-4 and TRBJ1-1, with 8 bases lining up with TRBD1. This CDR3 has 17 residues. The V and J ends lost 4 bases and 5 bases, in that order; junction bases with no gene match: 16. Germline values: CDR1 SGHNT, CDR2 YYREEE (reference sequence). CDR3 amino acids: CASSRIGQGVGNTEAFF. CDR3 DNA: TGTGCCAGCAGCCGTATAGGACAGGGTGTCGGGAATACTGAAGCTTTCTTT.

This chain connects TRBV29-1 to TRBJ2-1; possible D gene TRBD1, 5 bases. Germline CDR1 is SQVTM and CDR2 is ANQGSEA. Trimming removed 3 bases at V and 5 bases at J, with 17 bases between. This CDR3 contains 15 residues. CDR3 nucleotides: TGCAGCGTTGAGGGGCAGGGCACACCCAACAATGAGCAGTTCTTC. Its protein product is CSVEGQGTPNNEQFF.

V gene TRBV2 combines with J gene TRBJ2-1, with a tentative D call TRBD1 (6 bases). V was pared by 8 bases and J by 0 bases, with 11 bases between. Germline loops: CDR1 SNHLY, CDR2 FYNNEI. The CDR3 is made up of 14 amino acids. The CDR3 DNA reads as TGTGCCAGCCCTACAGGGAGCTCCTACAATGAGCAGTTCTTC. This codes for CASPTGSSYNEQFF.

The chain employs TRBV11-3 and TRBJ2-3; 7 nucleotides align to TRBD2. The CDR3 totals 14 residues. V lost 5 bases, J lost 2 bases, and 4 bases stayed unmatched. CDR1 is SGHNT, CDR2 YENEEA, per germline. The CDR3, as DNA: TGTGCCAGCAGCCCAAGCGGGACCACAGATACGCAGTATTTT. Protein product: CASSPSGTTDTQYF.

The chain recombines TRBV2 with TRBJ2-3, with TRBD2 identical over 12 bases. This CDR3 region has 18 residues. Losses at the gene ends were 3 bases for V and 0 bases for J; bases not matched to a gene: 7. Looked up from germline, CDR1 is SNHLY and CDR2 is FYNNEI. The CDR3 is CASSDPGTSGSSTDTQYF. In nucleotides, the CDR3 is TGTGCCAGCAGTGATCCCGGGACTAGCGGGTCTAGCACAGATACGCAGTATTTT.

The chain is built from TRBV10-1 and TRBJ2-2, with 9 nucleotides matching TRBD2. The CDR3 extends over 21 amino acids. Germline-derived CDR1 and CDR2 are WNHNN and SYGVQD (reference sequence). The J segment lost 1 base and the V segment lost 6 bases, leaving 21 bases of the junction unmatched. CDR3 bases: TGCGCCAGCAGAGTGGCAGGGGGTTATAGCGGGAGAGCCTTGAACACCGGGGAGCTGTTTTTT. It translates to CASRVAGGYSGRALNTGELFF.

The chain combines TRBV29-1 with TRBJ2-7, with D possibly being TRBD1 or TRBD2 (7 bases each). The germline V and J ends were trimmed by 5 bases and 3 bases, with 14 bases remaining between them. Germline assignment: CDR1 SQVTM and CDR2 ANQGSEA. CDR3 length: 13 amino acids. DNA for the CDR3: TGCAGCGTTTCGGGGGGACAGAGCTACGAGCAGTACTTC. This codes for CSVSGGQSYEQYF.

The chain couples TRBV28 to TRBJ2-2; 13 bases align to TRBD2. Germline V lookup: CDR1 MDHEN, CDR2 SYDVKM. J gave up 2 bases and V 6 bases, and 12 bases lay outside the gene matches. The CDR3 has 19 residues. The CDR3 DNA reads TGTGCCAGCAGCCCGAGGCGGACTAGCGGGAGCCTTAACACCGGGGAGCTGTTTTTT. It yields the protein CASSPRRTSGSLNTGELFF.

The V and J genes are TRBV19 and TRBJ2-7; possibly TRBD1 for D (5 bases). The V and J ends lost 3 bases and 0 bases respectively, with 9 bases between them. This CDR3 is built from 14 residues. CDR1 and CDR2 (germline): LNHDA, SQIVND (reference sequence). The CDR3 is CASSIPGYSYEQYF. The CDR3 DNA is TGTGCCAGTAGTATCCCAGGGTACTCCTACGAGCAGTACTTC.

This clone was detected only once. The chain has TRBV29-1 and TRBJ2-7, with 8 bases fitting TRBD1. CDR3 length: 13 residues. The V segment lost 2 bases and the J segment 6 bases; nucleotides outside the gene matches: 6. Per the germline V gene, CDR1 is SQVTM and CDR2 is ANQGSEA. The chain's CDR3 is CSVEKAGGREQYF. In DNA, the CDR3 is TGCAGCGTTGAAAAGGCAGGGGGCCGCGAGCAGTACTTC.

This chain joins TRBV9 and TRBJ1-3; D remains ambiguous. The CDR3 loop spans 17 amino acids. Germline loops: CDR1 SGDLS, CDR2 YYNGEE. V lost 3 bases, J lost 0 bases, and 16 bases lay in between. CDR3 bases: TGTGCCAGCAGCGCTAGCCGGTCGGCAAGCTCTGGAAACACCATATATTTT. It is translated as CASSASRSASSGNTIYF.

This clone is a singleton in its sample. The gene calls are TRBV11-2 and TRBJ2-5; D tentatively reads TRBD1 or TRBD2 (5 bases each). The CDR3 spans 16 residues. Germline-derived CDR1 and CDR2 are SGHAT and FQNNGV. Trimming took 3 bases from V and 3 from J, leaving 17 bases between them. CDR3 residues: CASSFAPAVREETQYF. Here the CDR3 DNA reads TGTGCCAGCAGCTTTGCCCCAGCGGTCAGGGAAGAGACCCAGTACTTC.

The DNA for the CDR3 is TGTGCCAGCAGCTTACGGGGTACTAGCGGGAACACCGGGGAGCTGTTTTTT. It yields the protein CASSLRGTSGNTGELFF. This sequence joins TRBV7-6 and TRBJ2-2; 8 nucleotides match TRBD2. Germline-derived CDR1 and CDR2 are SGHVS and FNYEAQ. The CDR3 is 17 residues long. The V and J ends lost 2 bases and 1 base, in that order; junction bases with no gene match: 6.

The chain combines TRBV9 with TRBJ2-3, with 7 bases identical to TRBD2. CDR1 and CDR2 from the germline V gene are SGDLS and YYNGEE. The CDR3 contains 16 residues. Losses at the gene ends were 0 bases for V and 4 bases for J; bases not matched to a gene: 8. This CDR3 reads CASSVGAGALPDTQYF. As DNA, the CDR3 is TGTGCCAGCAGCGTAGGGGCGGGAGCTTTACCAGATACGCAGTATTTT.

The rearrangement links TRBV9 to TRBJ2-7; D perhaps matches TRBD2 (5 bases). Germline values: CDR1 SGDLS, CDR2 YYNGEE. This CDR3 is 15 amino acids long. Trimming removed 1 base at V and 3 bases at J, with 14 bases between. DNA for the CDR3: TGTGCCAGCAGCGTATCCCCCGGGGTCAGCTACGAGCAGTACTTC. It translates to CASSVSPGVSYEQYF.

The chain couples TRBV28 to TRBJ2-7; possibly TRBD1 for D (5 bases). V lost 3 bases and J 5 bases, leaving 17 bases between the germline ends. CDR1 is MDHEN and CDR2 is SYDVKM in the germline V gene. The CDR3 totals 15 residues. CDR3 protein: CASSFGPIGVDEQYF. CDR3 sequence (DNA): TGTGCCAGCAGTTTTGGCCCTATAGGGGTGGACGAGCAGTACTTC.

This clone appeared a single time. The gene calls are TRBV9 and TRBJ2-3, with D unresolved. Germline V lookup: CDR1 SGDLS, CDR2 YYNGEE. The CDR3 has 14 amino acids. V lost 3 bases, J lost 6 bases, and 14 bases lay in between. The CDR3 nucleotides are TGTGCCAGCAGCGGAAGCGACATAGACGATACGCAGTATTTT. Its protein is CASSGSDIDDTQYF.

The gene calls are TRBV29-1 and TRBJ1-2; 8 bases are shared with TRBD1. The CDR3 sequence is 17 residues long. V trimming: 1 base; J trimming: 1 base; junction bases outside the gene matches: 11. CDR1 is SQVTM and CDR2 is ANQGSEA in the germline V gene. The CDR3: CSVEGTGIGSGNYGYTF. The CDR3 nucleotides read TGCAGCGTTGAAGGGACAGGGATTGGGTCTGGTAACTATGGCTACACCTTC.